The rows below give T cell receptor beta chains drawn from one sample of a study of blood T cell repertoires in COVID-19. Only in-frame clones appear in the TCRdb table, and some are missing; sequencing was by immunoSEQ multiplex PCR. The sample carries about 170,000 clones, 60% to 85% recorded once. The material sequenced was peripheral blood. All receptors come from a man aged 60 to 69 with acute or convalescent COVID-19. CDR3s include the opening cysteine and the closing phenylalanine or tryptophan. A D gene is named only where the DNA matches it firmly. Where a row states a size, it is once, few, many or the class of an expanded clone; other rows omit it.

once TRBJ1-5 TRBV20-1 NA TGCAGAGGCGGCAGCAATCAGCCCCAGCATTTT CRGGSNQPQHF
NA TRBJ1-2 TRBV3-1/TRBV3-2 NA TGTGCCAGCAGCCAGGGGGGTAGCTATGGCTACACCTTC CASSQGGSYGYTF
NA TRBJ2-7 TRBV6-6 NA TGTGCCAGCAGTTACACCGGACAGAACTACGAGCAGTACTTC CASSYTGQNYEQYF
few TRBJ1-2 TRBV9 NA TGTGCCAGCTCCCCAAGAGAATTAGCTAACTATGGCTACACCTTC CASSPRELANYGYTF
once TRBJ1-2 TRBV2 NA TGTGCCAGCCGGGGTCTCTATGGCTACACCTTC CASRGLYGYTF
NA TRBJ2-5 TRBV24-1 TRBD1 TGTGCCACCAGTGAGACAGGGACGGGCGAGACCCAGTACTTC CATSETGTGETQYF
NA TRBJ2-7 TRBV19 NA TGTGCCAGTAGGGCAGGGAACTACGAGCAGTACTTC CASRAGNYEQYF
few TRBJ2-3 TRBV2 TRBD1 TGTGCCAGCAATGAAGACAGGGTCACAGATACGCAGTATTTT CASNEDRVTDTQYF
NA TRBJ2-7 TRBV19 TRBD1 TGTGCCAGTAGTATCAAGTCGGACAGGAGCTCCTACGAGCAGTACTTC CASSIKSDRSSYEQYF
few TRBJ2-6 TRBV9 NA TGTGCCAGCAGCGTAGGGTTCCCGACGAGGACTGGGGCCAACGTCCTGACTTTC CASSVGFPTRTGANVLTF
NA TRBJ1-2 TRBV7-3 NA TGTGCCAGCAGCTTTGGAGGGGTCAATGGCTACACCTTC CASSFGGVNGYTF
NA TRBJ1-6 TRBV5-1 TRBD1 TGCGCCAGCAGTTTACAGGGGAGCACCTATAATTCACCCCTCCACTTT CASSLQGSTYNSPLHF
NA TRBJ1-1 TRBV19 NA TGTGCCAGTAGTATAGGGGGGGGCACTGAAGCTTTCTTT CASSIGGGTEAFF
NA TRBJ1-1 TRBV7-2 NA TGTGCCAGCAGCTTAAAGCTTCGTGTCACAGACACTGAAGCTTTCTTT CASSLKLRVTDTEAFF
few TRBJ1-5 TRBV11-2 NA TGTGCCAGCAGCTTAGGGGGAGGGGGCAATCAGCCCCAGCATTTT CASSLGGGGNQPQHF
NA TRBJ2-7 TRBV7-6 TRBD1 TGTGCCAGCAGCTTCGGGACAGGGGCTGGGTACGAGCAGTACTTC CASSFGTGAGYEQYF